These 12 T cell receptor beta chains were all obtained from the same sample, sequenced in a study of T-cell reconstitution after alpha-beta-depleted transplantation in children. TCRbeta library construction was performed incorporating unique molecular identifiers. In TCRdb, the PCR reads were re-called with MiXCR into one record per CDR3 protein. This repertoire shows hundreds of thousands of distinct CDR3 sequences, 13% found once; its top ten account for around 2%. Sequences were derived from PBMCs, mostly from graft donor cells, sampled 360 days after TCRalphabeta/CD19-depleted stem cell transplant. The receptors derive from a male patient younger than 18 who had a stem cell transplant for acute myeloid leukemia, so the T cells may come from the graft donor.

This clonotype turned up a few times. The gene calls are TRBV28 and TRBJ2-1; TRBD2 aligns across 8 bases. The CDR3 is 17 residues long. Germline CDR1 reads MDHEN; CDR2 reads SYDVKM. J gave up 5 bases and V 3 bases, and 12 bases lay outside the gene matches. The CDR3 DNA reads TGTGCCAGCAGTTTGGACGGACTAAGCGGGAGCCACAATGAGCAGTTCTTC. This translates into CASSLDGLSGSHNEQFF.

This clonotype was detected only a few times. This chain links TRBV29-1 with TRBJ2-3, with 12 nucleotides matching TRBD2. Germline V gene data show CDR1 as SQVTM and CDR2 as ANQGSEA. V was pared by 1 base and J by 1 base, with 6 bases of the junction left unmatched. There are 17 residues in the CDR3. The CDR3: CSVEARTSGTRTDTQYF. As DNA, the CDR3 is TGCAGCGTTGAAGCCCGGACTAGCGGGACCCGCACAGATACGCAGTATTTT.

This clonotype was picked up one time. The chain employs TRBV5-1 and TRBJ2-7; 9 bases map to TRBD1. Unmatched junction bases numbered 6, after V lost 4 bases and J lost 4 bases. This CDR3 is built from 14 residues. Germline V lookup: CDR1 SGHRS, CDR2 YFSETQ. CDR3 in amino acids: CASSTPGQGYEQYF. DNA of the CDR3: TGCGCCAGCAGCACCCCGGGACAGGGTTACGAGCAGTACTTC.

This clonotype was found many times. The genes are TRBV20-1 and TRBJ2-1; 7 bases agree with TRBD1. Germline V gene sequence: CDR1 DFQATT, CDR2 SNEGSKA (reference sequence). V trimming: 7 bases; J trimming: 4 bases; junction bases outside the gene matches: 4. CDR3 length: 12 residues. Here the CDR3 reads CSVKTGYNEQFF. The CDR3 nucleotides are TGCAGTGTCAAGACAGGGTACAATGAGCAGTTCTTC.

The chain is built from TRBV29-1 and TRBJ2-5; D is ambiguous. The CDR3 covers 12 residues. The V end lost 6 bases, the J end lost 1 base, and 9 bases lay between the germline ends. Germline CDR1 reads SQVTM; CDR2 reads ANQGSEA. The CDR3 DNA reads TGCAGCGTGTACAGTTTCCAAGAGACCCAGTACTTC. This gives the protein CSVYSFQETQYF.

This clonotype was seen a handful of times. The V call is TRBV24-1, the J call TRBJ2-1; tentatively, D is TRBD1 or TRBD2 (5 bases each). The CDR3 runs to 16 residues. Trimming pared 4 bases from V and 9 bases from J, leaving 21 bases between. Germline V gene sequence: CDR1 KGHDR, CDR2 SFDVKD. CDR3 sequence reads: CATSDPGLPPGTEQFF. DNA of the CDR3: TGTGCCACCAGTGACCCGGGTCTACCGCCTGGGACTGAGCAGTTCTTC.

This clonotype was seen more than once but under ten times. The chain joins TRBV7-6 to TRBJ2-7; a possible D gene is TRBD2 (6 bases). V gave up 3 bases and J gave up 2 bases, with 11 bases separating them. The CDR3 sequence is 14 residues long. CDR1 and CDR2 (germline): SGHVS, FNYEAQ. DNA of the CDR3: TGTGCCAGCAGCTTTCCTCCGGGAGCCTACGAGCAGTACTTC. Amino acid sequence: CASSFPPGAYEQYF.

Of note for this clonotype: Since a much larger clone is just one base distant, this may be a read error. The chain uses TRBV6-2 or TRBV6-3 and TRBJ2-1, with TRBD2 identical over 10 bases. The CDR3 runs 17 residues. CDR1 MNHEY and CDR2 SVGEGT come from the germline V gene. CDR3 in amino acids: CASNYSLSGRFYNEQFF. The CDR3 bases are TGTGCCAGCAATTACTCCCTTAGCGGGAGGTTCTACAATGAGCAGTTCTTC.

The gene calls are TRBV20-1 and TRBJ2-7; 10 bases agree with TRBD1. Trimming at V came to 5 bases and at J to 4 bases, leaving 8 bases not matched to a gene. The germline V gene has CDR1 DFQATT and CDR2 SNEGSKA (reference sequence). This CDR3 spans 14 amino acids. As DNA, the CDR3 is TGCAGTGCTGACAGGGGGCGCGTCGGGTACGAGCAGTACTTC. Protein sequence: CSADRGRVGYEQYF.

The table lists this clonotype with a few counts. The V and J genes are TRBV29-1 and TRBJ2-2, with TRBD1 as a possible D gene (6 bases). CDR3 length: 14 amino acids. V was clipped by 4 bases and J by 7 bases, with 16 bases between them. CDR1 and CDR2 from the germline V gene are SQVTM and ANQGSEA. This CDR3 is CSVGAQGVGGELFF. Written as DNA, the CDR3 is TGCAGCGTTGGGGCACAGGGAGTGGGCGGGGAGCTGTTTTTT.

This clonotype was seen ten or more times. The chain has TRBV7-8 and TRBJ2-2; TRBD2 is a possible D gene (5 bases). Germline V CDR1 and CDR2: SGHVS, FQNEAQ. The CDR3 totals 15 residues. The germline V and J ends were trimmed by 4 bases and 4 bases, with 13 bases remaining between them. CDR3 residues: CASSSISVPTGELFF. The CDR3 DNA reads TGTGCCAGCAGCTCAATTAGCGTCCCCACCGGGGAGCTGTTTTTT.

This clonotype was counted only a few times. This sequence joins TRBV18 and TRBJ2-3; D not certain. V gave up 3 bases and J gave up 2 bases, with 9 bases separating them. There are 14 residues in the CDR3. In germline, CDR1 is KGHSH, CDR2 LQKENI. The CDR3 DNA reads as TGTGCCAGCTCACCCCCATCCCTCACAGATACGCAGTATTTT. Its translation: CASSPPSLTDTQYF. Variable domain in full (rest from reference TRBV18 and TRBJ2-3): NAGVMQNPRHLVRRRGQEARLRCSPMKGHSHVYWYRQLPEEGLKFMVYLQKENIIDESGMPKERFSAEFPKEGPSILRIQQVVRGDSAAYFCASSPPSLTDTQYFGPGTRLTVL.